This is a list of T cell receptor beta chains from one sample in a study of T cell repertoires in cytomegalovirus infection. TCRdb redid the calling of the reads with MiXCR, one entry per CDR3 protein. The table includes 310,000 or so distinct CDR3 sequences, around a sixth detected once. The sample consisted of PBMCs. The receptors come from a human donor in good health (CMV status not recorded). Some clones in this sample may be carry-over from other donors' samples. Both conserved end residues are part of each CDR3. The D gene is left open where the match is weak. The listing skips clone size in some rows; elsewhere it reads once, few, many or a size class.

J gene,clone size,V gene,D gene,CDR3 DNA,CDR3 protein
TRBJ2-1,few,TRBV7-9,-,TGTGCCAGCAGCCCCGGGACTGGTGGCGTAGAGCAGTTCTTC,CASSPGTGGVEQFF
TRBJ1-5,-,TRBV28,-,TGTGCCAGCAGTTCCGACAGGAACAATCAGCCCCAGCATTTT,CASSSDRNNQPQHF
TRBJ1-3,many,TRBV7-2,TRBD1,TGTGCCAGCAGCTCCCGGGACAGTGGGAGCTCTGGAAACACCATATATTTT,CASSSRDSGSSGNTIYF
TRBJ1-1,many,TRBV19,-,TGTGCCAGTAGTATAGGTAGTTGGAACACTGAAGCTTTCTTT,CASSIGSWNTEAFF
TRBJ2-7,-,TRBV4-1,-,TGCGCCAGCAGCTTGACCGTGGAATACGAGCAGTACTTC,CASSLTVEYEQYF
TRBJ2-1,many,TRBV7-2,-,TGTGCCAGCAGCTTAGAGGGCGGGGACAATGAGCAGTTCTTC,CASSLEGGDNEQFF
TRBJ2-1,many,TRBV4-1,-,TGCGCCAGCAGTCACGGCGGGGGCCGAGGGAATGAGCAGTTCTTC,CASSHGGGRGNEQFF
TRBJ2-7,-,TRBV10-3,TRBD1,TGTGCCATCAGCGAGGGGACAGGGGGCATGGATGCGCAGTACTTC,CAISEGTGGMDAQYF
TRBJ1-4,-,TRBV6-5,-,TGTGCCAGCAGTGGCAGGGGCGGGAGTTTATCTAATGAAAAACTGTTTTTT,CASSGRGGSLSNEKLFF
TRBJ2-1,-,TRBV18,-,TGTGCCAGCTCACTACCGATACTGAGCTCCTACAATGAGCAGTTCTTC,CASSLPILSSYNEQFF
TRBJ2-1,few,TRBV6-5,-,TGTGCCAGCAGTTACTCCCTAAACGGCAATGAGCAGTTCTTC,CASSYSLNGNEQFF
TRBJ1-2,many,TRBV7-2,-,TGTGCCAGCAGCTTTATGGGGGGGAATAACTATGGCTACACCTTC,CASSFMGGNNYGYTF
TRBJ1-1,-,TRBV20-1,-,TGCAGTGCTAGCGGCTCGAGAGCCACCAACACTGAAGCTTTCTTT,CSASGSRATNTEAFF
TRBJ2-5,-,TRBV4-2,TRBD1,TGTGCCAGCAGCCTTCAGACAGGGCGCGGGGAGACCCAGTACTTC,CASSLQTGRGETQYF
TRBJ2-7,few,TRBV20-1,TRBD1,TGCAGTGCTAGGAGGGGACAGGCCTACGAGCAGTACTTC,CSARRGQAYEQYF
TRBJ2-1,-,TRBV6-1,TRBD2,TGTGCCAGCAGTGTGCTAGCGGGGGGATACAATGAGCAGTTCTTC,CASSVLAGGYNEQFF
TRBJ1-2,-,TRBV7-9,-,TGTGCCAGCAGCTTATTATCGGATTATGGCTACACCTTC,CASSLLSDYGYTF
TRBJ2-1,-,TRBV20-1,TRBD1,TGCAGTGCTCCGACAGGGGCCCTCAACAATGAGCAGTTCTTC,CSAPTGALNNEQFF
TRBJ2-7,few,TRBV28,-,TGTGCCAGCAGCTTGAGGTATTACGAGCAGTACTTC,CASSLRYYEQYF
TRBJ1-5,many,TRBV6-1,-,TGTGCCACCGACCCAGCCGTAGGGAATCAGCCCCAGCATTTT,CATDPAVGNQPQHF
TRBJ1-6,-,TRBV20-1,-,TGCAGTGCTAGAGATCTGAGCTTTCGCAGCTCCTATAATTCACCCCTCCACTTT,CSARDLSFRSSYNSPLHF
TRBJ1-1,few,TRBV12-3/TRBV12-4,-,-,CASSFFGAGYTEAFF
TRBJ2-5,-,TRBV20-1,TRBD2,TGCAGTGCTAGTTCTAGCGGGGGAGCCGGAGAGACCCAGTACTTC,CSASSSGGAGETQYF
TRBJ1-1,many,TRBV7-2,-,TGTGCCAGCAGCTTAATCCCGCGGAGAGAGAACACTGAAGCTTTCTTT,CASSLIPRRENTEAFF
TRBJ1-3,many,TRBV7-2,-,TGTGCCAGCAGCTTAGAGTCGGGGAAGAGCTCTGGAAACACCATATATTTT,CASSLESGKSSGNTIYF
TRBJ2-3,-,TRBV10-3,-,TGTGCCTCCGCCCCCGGGGGAACCACAGATACGCAGTATTTT,CASAPGGTTDTQYF
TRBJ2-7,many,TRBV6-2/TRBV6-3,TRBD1,TGTGCCAGCAGACGGACAGGGCTAAGCGACGAGCAGTACTTC,CASRRTGLSDEQYF
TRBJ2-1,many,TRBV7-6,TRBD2,TGTGCCAGCAGCTTAGTTAGGACTAGCGGGGGATACAATGAGCAGTTCTTC,CASSLVRTSGGYNEQFF
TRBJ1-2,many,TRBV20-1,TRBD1,TGCAGTGCTCCCTTGCTCGGGACAGGGCGCACTGGGAACTATGGCTACACCTTC,CSAPLLGTGRTGNYGYTF
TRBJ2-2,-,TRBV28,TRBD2,TGTGCCAGCACTAACGGACTAGCGGGGACCGGGGAGCTGTTTTTT,CASTNGLAGTGELFF
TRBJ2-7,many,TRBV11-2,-,TGTGCCAGCAGATTATGGGGGTCGGACTACGAGCAGTACTTC,CASRLWGSDYEQYF
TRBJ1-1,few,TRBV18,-,TGTGCCAGCTCACCCGGGTCTTCCGAAGCTTTCTTT,CASSPGSSEAFF
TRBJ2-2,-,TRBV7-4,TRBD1,TGTGCCAGCAGCGGAAAGGAGACAGGGGGTTCCGGGGAGCTGTTTTTT,CASSGKETGGSGELFF
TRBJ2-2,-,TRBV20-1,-,TGCAGTGGTAGTTTAGAGGGCGCGATGTCCGGGGAGCTGTTTTTT,CSGSLEGAMSGELFF
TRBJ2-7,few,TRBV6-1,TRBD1,TGTGCCAGCAGTTACTCAGGGACAGGGGAGGGTAAGCAGTACTTC,CASSYSGTGEGKQYF
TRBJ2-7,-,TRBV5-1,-,TGCGCCAGCAGCTCCCTGGGATCGTCCTACGAGCAGTACTTC,CASSSLGSSYEQYF
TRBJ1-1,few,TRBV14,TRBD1,TGTGCCAGCAGCCAAGAGGGCAGGGGGCTTTTGACTGAAGCTTTCTTT,CASSQEGRGLLTEAFF
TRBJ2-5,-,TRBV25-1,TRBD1,TGTGCCAGCAGTGATCGCCCCAGGACAGGAGTTAAAGAGACCCAGTACTTC,CASSDRPRTGVKETQYF
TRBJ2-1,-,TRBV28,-,TGTGCCAGCAGCTATACAAACTCCTACAATGAGCAGTTCTTC,CASSYTNSYNEQFF
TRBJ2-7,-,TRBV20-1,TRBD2,TGCAGTGCGGCGGGAGCGGGACGGGAAACCTACGAGCAGTACTTC,CSAAGAGRETYEQYF
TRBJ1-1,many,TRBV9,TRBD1,TGTGCCAGCAGTAGAGGACAGGGATCTACTGAAGCTTTCTTT,CASSRGQGSTEAFF
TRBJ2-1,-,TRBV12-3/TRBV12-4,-,TGTGCCAGCAGTCCCCAGGGGGTGGGGGGGTTCGACAATGAGCAGTTCTTC,CASSPQGVGGFDNEQFF
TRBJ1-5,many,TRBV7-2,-,TGTGCCAGCAGCTTAGCGCAGCAGACCAAATTTGGCAATCAGCCCCAGCATTTT,CASSLAQQTKFGNQPQHF
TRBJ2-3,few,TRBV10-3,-,TGTGCCACTGGGCATACAGATACGCAGTATTTT,CATGHTDTQYF
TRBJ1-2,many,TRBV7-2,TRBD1,TGTGCCAGCAGCTTAAGAAGTTTCGACAGGGGGCAGCTTAGCGGCTATGGCTACACCTTC,CASSLRSFDRGQLSGYGYTF
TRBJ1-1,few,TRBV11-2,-,TGTGCCAGCAGCCAATCGGACACTGAAGCTTTCTTT,CASSQSDTEAFF
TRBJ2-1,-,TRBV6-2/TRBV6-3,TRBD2,TGTGCCAGCAGTTACGGGCGGGGGGGGCTGATCAGGCACAATGTCGAGCAGTTCTTC,CASSYGRGGLIRHNVEQFF
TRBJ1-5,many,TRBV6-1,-,TGTGCCAGCAGTGAATGGGGTAGCAATCAGCCCCAGCATTTT,CASSEWGSNQPQHF
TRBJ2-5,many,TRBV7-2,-,TGTGCCAGCAGAACTACTGGGGGGATGGAGACCCAGTACTTC,CASRTTGGMETQYF
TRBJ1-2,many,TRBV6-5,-,TGTGCCAGCAGTTACTCACAGGGTTATGGCTACACCTTC,CASSYSQGYGYTF
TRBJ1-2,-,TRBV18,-,TGTGCCAGCTCACCACGGGGTCCCCAGTACACCTTC,CASSPRGPQYTF
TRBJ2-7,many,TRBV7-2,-,TGTGCCAGCAGCGCAAGGACATCCACCTACGAGCAGTACTTC,CASSARTSTYEQYF